The 13 T cell receptor beta chains in this list originate from one sample, sequenced in a study of shared clonotypes between healthy human individuals. CD45RO-negative CD8 cells positively selected for CCR7 made up the naive population, which excluded terminally differentiated effector memory CD45RA+ cells. Data came from immunoSEQ multiplex PCR; TCRdb stores just in-frame clones and leaves some out. The sample holds roughly 650,000 clones, approximately 96% seen once. Input material: naive CD8+ T cells sorted from blood. Source of these receptors: a woman in her 30s in good health.

This rearrangement joins TRBV7-9 to TRBJ2-7; D is possibly TRBD1 (5 bases). The V gene lost 5 bases and the J gene lost 3 bases, with 14 bases spanning the gap. Germline lookup yields CDR1 SEHNR and CDR2 FQNEAQ (reference sequence). The CDR3 has 14 residues. The CDR3 spells CASSPIREIYEQYF. The CDR3 DNA reads as TGTGCCAGCAGCCCGATCAGGGAAATCTACGAGCAGTACTTC.

A single count supports this clone. This chain uses TRBV4-1 with TRBJ1-2; no definite D call. The V end lost 5 bases, the J end lost 3 bases, and 16 bases lay between the germline ends. This CDR3 has 15 residues. Germline V gene sequence: CDR1 MGHRA, CDR2 YSYEKL. The CDR3 sequence is CASSIYDPTDYGYTF. CDR3 nucleotide sequence: TGCGCCAGCAGCATTTACGACCCTACGGACTATGGCTACACCTTC.

The chain employs TRBV27 and TRBJ2-1; no clear D. The V end lost 2 bases, the J end lost 6 bases, and 11 bases lay between the germline ends. This CDR3 has 14 residues. From germline, CDR1 is MNHEY and CDR2 SMNVEV (reference sequence). The CDR3 reads CASSLLNPGNEQFF. The CDR3 DNA sequence: TGTGCCAGCAGTTTACTCAATCCGGGCAATGAGCAGTTCTTC.

The chain joins TRBV28 to TRBJ2-1; D not certain. Trimming stripped 1 base from V and 2 bases from J, with 12 bases between. Germline lookup yields CDR1 MDHEN and CDR2 SYDVKM. This CDR3 is 16 amino acids long. This chain's CDR3 is CASSLLSARTYNEQFF. The DNA for the CDR3 is TGTGCCAGCAGTTTATTGTCGGCTAGAACCTACAATGAGCAGTTCTTC.

J is TRBJ2-7 and V is TRBV13, with D unclear. Per the germline V gene, CDR1 is PRHDT and CDR2 is FYEKMQ (reference sequence). The CDR3 consists of 11 residues. Trimming took off 5 bases at V and 5 bases at J, with 7 bases between the two ends. The CDR3: CASSIIHEQYF. The DNA for the CDR3 is TGTGCCAGCAGCATCATCCACGAGCAGTACTTC.

The chain carries TRBV6-5 and TRBJ2-5; D is unresolved. The closer fit of TRBJ2-7 to the DNA end suggests the J call may be wrong. Germline CDR1 and CDR2: MNHEY and SVGAGI. The length of the CDR3 is 14 residues. The DNA for the CDR3 is TGTGCCAGCAGTGTTATCGGAAGCTCCTACGAGCAGTACTTC. Translated, it gives CASSVIGSSYEQYF.

The chain links TRBV27 to TRBJ1-4, with D tentatively TRBD1 (5 bases). Trimming shortened V by 4 bases and J by 8 bases, and 11 bases separated the two germline ends. The CDR3 consists of 13 residues. The germline V gene encodes CDR1 MNHEY and CDR2 SMNVEV (reference sequence). Written as DNA, the CDR3 is TGTGCCAGCAGTTGGGACCAGGAAGAAAAACTGTTTTTT. Translating it yields CASSWDQEEKLFF.

The chain is built from TRBV9 and TRBJ2-7; D perhaps matches TRBD2 (6 bases). CDR1 and CDR2 from the germline V gene are SGDLS and YYNGEE. The CDR3 consists of 13 residues. V gave up 3 bases and J gave up 7 bases, with 14 bases separating them. CDR3 sequence: CASSGGTQEEQYF. CDR3 DNA sequence: TGTGCCAGCAGCGGCGGGACCCAAGAAGAGCAGTACTTC.

V is TRBV27 and J is TRBJ2-7, with TRBD2 matching over 7 bases. V shed 5 bases and J 3 bases; nucleotides not matched to a gene: 4. The CDR3 has 13 residues. CDR1 and CDR2 from the germline V gene are MNHEY and SMNVEV (reference sequence). The CDR3 loop is CASSGLVDYEQYF. CDR3 nucleotide sequence: TGTGCCAGCAGTGGACTAGTCGACTACGAGCAGTACTTC.

V is TRBV10-1 and J is TRBJ1-1; the D is unclear. The germline V and J ends were trimmed by 4 bases and 3 bases, with 12 bases remaining between them. CDR1 WNHNN and CDR2 SYGVQD come from the germline V gene (reference sequence). This CDR3 has 14 residues. The CDR3 sequence is CASSGSPGDTEAFF. The DNA of the CDR3 is TGCGCCAGCAGTGGGAGTCCTGGGGACACTGAAGCTTTCTTT.

Worth noting for this clone: This same CDR3 is encoded by further DNA sequences in the sample. The rearrangement uses TRBV27 and TRBJ2-1; tentative D call: TRBD2 (5 bases). With 2 bases removed from V and 2 bases from J, the gap between germline ends came to 7 bases. Germline CDR1 and CDR2: MNHEY and SMNVEV (reference sequence). This CDR3 region has 14 residues. CDR3 nucleotide sequence: TGTGCCAGCAGTTTAGTGGGAGCCTACAATGAGCAGTTCTTC. It encodes CASSLVGAYNEQFF.

About this clone: The same CDR3 also results from other DNA sequences found in this sample. V gene TRBV30 combines with J gene TRBJ2-7; weak D call: TRBD2 (6 bases). CDR1 is GTSNPN and CDR2 is SVGIG in the germline V gene (reference sequence). V was pared by 5 bases and J by 0 bases, with 8 bases between. This CDR3 comprises 12 residues. This CDR3 is CAWSSDSYEQYF. The CDR3 bases are TGTGCCTGGTCTAGCGACTCCTACGAGCAGTACTTC.

Comments on this clone: Other DNA sequences in the same sample also yield this CDR3. V and J are TRBV28 and TRBJ1-5; D is unresolved. The CDR3 contains 14 residues. Trimming cost V 2 bases and J 3 bases, with 8 bases left between them. Germline V gene sequence: CDR1 MDHEN, CDR2 SYDVKM. CDR3 sequence reads: CASSLLVSNQPQHF. The CDR3 DNA reads as TGTGCCAGCAGTTTACTGGTATCCAATCAGCCCCAGCATTTT.